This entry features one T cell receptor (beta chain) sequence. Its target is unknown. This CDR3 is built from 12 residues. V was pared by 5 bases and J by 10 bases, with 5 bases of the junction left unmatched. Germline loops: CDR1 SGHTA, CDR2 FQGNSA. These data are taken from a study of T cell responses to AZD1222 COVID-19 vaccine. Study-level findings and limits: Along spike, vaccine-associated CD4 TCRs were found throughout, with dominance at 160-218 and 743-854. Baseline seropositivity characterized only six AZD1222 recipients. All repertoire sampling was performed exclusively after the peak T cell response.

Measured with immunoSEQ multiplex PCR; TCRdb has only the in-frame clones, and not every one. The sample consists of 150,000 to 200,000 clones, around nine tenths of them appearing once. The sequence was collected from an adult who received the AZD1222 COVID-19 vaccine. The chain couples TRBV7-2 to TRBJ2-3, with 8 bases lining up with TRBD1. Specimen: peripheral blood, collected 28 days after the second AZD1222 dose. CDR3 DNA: TGTGCCAGCAGCCCGCAGGGGGCCCCGCAGTATTTT. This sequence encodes CASSPQGAPQYF.